The rows below give T cell receptor beta chains drawn from one sample of a study of metastatic and nonmetastatic thyroid tumors. With MiXCR, TCRdb reprocessed the PCR reads. Of more than 90,000 clones listed, roughly an eighth are singletons. The sequenced sample consisted of blood. Every receptor here comes from a female donor with papillary thyroid cancer or a benign thyroid nodule (not recorded which). Some clones in this sample may be carry-over from other donors' samples. CDR3s include the opening cysteine and the closing phenylalanine or tryptophan.

j_gene,v_gene,CDR3aa
TRBJ2-1,TRBV20-1,CSVDLRGVWEQFF
TRBJ1-1,TRBV5-5,CASSFSAGVTEAFF
TRBJ2-5,TRBV4-3,CASSQDQGRTETQYF
TRBJ2-2,TRBV28,CASSSDRSHTVELFF
TRBJ1-4,TRBV15,CATSPYGEKLFF
TRBJ2-5,TRBV24-1,CATSDSRLAGVYRETQYF
TRBJ2-3,TRBV18,CASSPPTGGRDTQYF
TRBJ2-1,TRBV18,CASSLPLGQGRGEQFF
TRBJ1-3,TRBV28,CASSLGPSQISGNTIYF
TRBJ1-3,TRBV28,CASSTHTRGREGNTIYF
TRBJ2-1,TRBV27,CASRGGLAGYNEQFF
TRBJ2-1,TRBV6-1,CASSAFPGEQFF
TRBJ1-2,TRBV28,CASSYGGQSFTF
TRBJ2-3,TRBV7-2,CASSLGFSVSDTQYF
TRBJ2-3,TRBV4-3,CASSASSYHGADTQYF
TRBJ1-1,TRBV19,CASCPMTGRAEAFF
TRBJ2-7,TRBV2,CASSPLLAGGAEQYF
TRBJ1-5,TRBV20-1,CSARYSNQPQHF
TRBJ1-1,TRBV27,CASSLEWSNTEAFF
TRBJ1-2,TRBV2,CASSPHRDDGYAF
TRBJ2-2,TRBV28,CASSFHFQRRNTGELFF
TRBJ2-1,TRBV5-1,CASSLFTGGYNEQFF